This T cell receptor (beta chain) originates from a study of cytomegalovirus exposure and HLA in healthy donors. The PCR made use of 60 Vbeta and 13 Jbeta primers. TCRdb's table, derived via immunoSEQ multiplex PCR, lists solely in-frame clones and lacks some. The data show approximately 190,000 clones, with roughly 80% seen just once and approximately 2.1% held by the top ten. This CDR3 has 16 amino acids. Trimming removed 5 bases from V and 4 bases from J; junction bases left unmatched: 10. The germline V gene has CDR1 SGHTA and CDR2 FQGTGA. General study points: Accurate predictions that matched the HLA-A and HLA-B alleles of most subjects were reportedly made from TCR beta sequences. What a later analysis showed was that several of the most significant clusters appeared linked to common viral pathogens.

Only a few counts were recorded for this clone. No antigen is known for it. The chain uses TRBV7-3 and TRBJ1-1; 10 bases line up with TRBD1. The specimen sequenced was PBMCs. This TCR derives from a woman in her 30s in good health and CMV-seropositive. As DNA, the CDR3 is TGTGCCAGCAGCACTGGTCCGGGACAGGGGATCACTGAAGCTTTCTTT. It is translated as CASSTGPGQGITEAFF.